One T cell receptor beta chain is described in this entry. This specimen comes from a study of blood T cells in healthy people across ages. Primed by a sample-barcoded 5' primer and a J-beta primer mix, a second PCR proceeded for 7 to 11 cycles. TCRdb re-called the 5' RACE reads with MiXCR, one entry per CDR3 protein. The profile shows about 800,000 distinct CDR3 sequences, roughly 64% of them singletons. The receptor's source is a man aged 30 to 39 in good health. Sequencing was carried out using blood.

The CDR3, as DNA: TGTGCCAGCAGTCCATTTAGCGGCTCCTACGAGCAGTACTTC. This codes for CASSPFSGSYEQYF. V gene TRBV6-2 or TRBV6-3 combines with J gene TRBJ2-7, with a tentative D call TRBD2 (6 bases). Trimming cost V 5 bases and J 0 bases, with 11 bases left between them. Germline assignment: CDR1 MNHEY and CDR2 SVGEGT. This CDR3 spans 14 amino acids.